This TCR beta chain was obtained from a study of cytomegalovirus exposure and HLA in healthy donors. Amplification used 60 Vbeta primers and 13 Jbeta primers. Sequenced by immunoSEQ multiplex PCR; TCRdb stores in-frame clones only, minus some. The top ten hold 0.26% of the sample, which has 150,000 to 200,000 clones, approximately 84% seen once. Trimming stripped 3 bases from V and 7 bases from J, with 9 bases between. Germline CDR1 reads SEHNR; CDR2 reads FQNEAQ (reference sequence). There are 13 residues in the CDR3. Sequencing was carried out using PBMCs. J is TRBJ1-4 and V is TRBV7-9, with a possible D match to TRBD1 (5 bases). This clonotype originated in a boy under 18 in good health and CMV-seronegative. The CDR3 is CASSFGGGEKLFF. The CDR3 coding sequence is TGTGCCAGCAGCTTCGGGGGGGGTGAAAAACTGTTTTTT.